A selection of T cell receptor beta chains follows, all from one sample in a study of blood T cell repertoires in COVID-19. Assay used: immunoSEQ multiplex PCR; TCRdb lists only in-frame clones, some missing. The sample comprises about 430,000 clones, about 90% of which are singletons, and roughly 0.87% rests with the top ten. The material sequenced was peripheral blood. The receptors were sampled from a man younger than 35 with COVID-19, enrolled during active disease. Each CDR3 is given with its conserved first and last residue. The D gene is left open where the match is weak. Size is stated for part of the rows, as once, few or many counts, or as a class when the clone is expanded.

NA | NA | TRBJ2-7 | TRBV6-5 | TGTGCCAGCAGCAACAGGGAACTCTACGAGCAGTACTTC | CASSNRELYEQYF
NA | NA | TRBJ2-1 | TRBV3-1/TRBV3-2 | TGTGCCAGCAGCCAAGCGGGGAGGGAGCAGTTCTTC | CASSQAGREQFF
NA | TRBD2 | TRBJ2-1 | TRBV18 | TGTGCCAGCTCACTTCATAGCGGGAGCTCCTACAATGAGCAGTTCTTC | CASSLHSGSSYNEQFF
NA | TRBD2 | TRBJ2-2 | TRBV3-1/TRBV3-2 | TGTGCCAGCAGCCGGGGACTAGCGGGAGGGCCTGGCGGGGAGCTGTTTTTT | CASSRGLAGGPGGELFF
NA | TRBD2 | TRBJ2-3 | TRBV10-1 | TGCGCCAGCAGTGATGGCGGGGGAGGGACAGATACGCAGTATTTT | CASSDGGGGTDTQYF
NA | NA | TRBJ2-5 | TRBV15 | TGTGCCACCAGCAGGGCCAGGGGTGGAGAGACCCAGTACTTC | CATSRARGGETQYF
NA | TRBD1 | TRBJ2-7 | TRBV11-2 | TGTGCCAGCAGCTTAGGCGAGGGGGCGCGGCAGTACTTC | CASSLGEGARQYF
NA | TRBD1 | TRBJ1-6 | TRBV30 | TGTGCCTGGAGGACAGGGGGACCCTCCTATAATTCACCCCTCCACTTT | CAWRTGGPSYNSPLHF
NA | TRBD1 | TRBJ2-7 | TRBV12-3/TRBV12-4 | TGTGCCAGCAGTAGGGACAGGGTCCCCGAGCAGTACTTC | CASSRDRVPEQYF
once | TRBD2 | TRBJ2-1 | TRBV7-6 | TGTGCCAGCAGCCGCGGGACTAGCGGCTACAATGAGCAGTTCTTC | CASSRGTSGYNEQFF
NA | NA | TRBJ1-4 | TRBV2 | TGTGCCAGCAGTGATGGCAGTAATAATGAAAAACTGTTTTTT | CASSDGSNNEKLFF
few | TRBD1 | TRBJ1-2 | TRBV19 | TGTGCCAGCCAAACCGGGACAGCATTCCTCTATGGCTACACCTTC | CASQTGTAFLYGYTF
NA | NA | TRBJ2-2 | TRBV2 | TGTGCCAGCAGTGAAGTTGACCCGGGCACCGGGGAGCTGTTTTTT | CASSEVDPGTGELFF
NA | NA | TRBJ1-5 | TRBV20-1 | TGCAGTGCTAGTAGTAGGCGACAGCTCAATCAGCCCCAGCATTTT | CSASSRRQLNQPQHF
NA | NA | TRBJ2-3 | TRBV3-1/TRBV3-2 | TGTGCCAGCAGCATGGCAGGGCCCACCTTAAGCACAGATACGCAGTATTTT | CASSMAGPTLSTDTQYF
NA | TRBD1 | TRBJ2-3 | TRBV9 | TGTGCCAGCAGCGGATGGGACAGGGGATACACAGATACGCAGTATTTT | CASSGWDRGYTDTQYF
NA | NA | TRBJ1-2 | TRBV19 | TGTGCCAGTAAACATCCTGACGGAGCTAACTATGGCTACACCTTC | CASKHPDGANYGYTF
NA | NA | TRBJ2-5 | TRBV7-3 | TGTGCCAGCAGTCTGTCCGGGGATGAAGAGACCCAGTACTTC | CASSLSGDEETQYF
once | TRBD1 | TRBJ2-2 | TRBV5-5 | TGTGCCAGCAGCCAGGACAGGGGGCGGGTATTAACCGGGGAGCTGTTTTTT | CASSQDRGRVLTGELFF
NA | NA | TRBJ1-2 | TRBV5-1 | TGCGCCAGCAGCTTGGAATCCCTAAACTATGGCTACACCTTC | CASSLESLNYGYTF
NA | NA | TRBJ2-1 | TRBV15 | TGTGCCACCAGCAGCTTAGCTGAGCAGTTCTTC | CATSSLAEQFF
once | TRBD2 | TRBJ2-5 | TRBV6-5 | TGTGCCAGCAGTTACGTCCAGCGGGGGGGAGAGACCCAGTACTTC | CASSYVQRGGETQYF
NA | NA | TRBJ1-2 | TRBV14 | TGTGCCAGCAGCCAAGATTCGGGGTTTGGCTACACCTTC | CASSQDSGFGYTF
NA | TRBD2 | TRBJ2-5 | TRBV3-1/TRBV3-2 | TGTGCCAGCAGCCGATCCGGAGGCGGGAGGACGAAGACCCAGTACTTC | CASSRSGGGRTKTQYF
NA | TRBD2 | TRBJ2-2 | TRBV6-4 | TGTGCCAGCAGTGACGTTAGCGGGGGGGGCGGGGAGCTGTTTTTT | CASSDVSGGGGELFF
NA | TRBD1 | TRBJ1-1 | TRBV19 | TGTGCCAGTAGTTCTTGGCGGGACAGGGCAGGCTATGACACTGAAGCTTTCTTT | CASSSWRDRAGYDTEAFF
NA | NA | TRBJ1-1 | TRBV3-1/TRBV3-2 | TGTGCCAGCAGCACCGAGGAGGGAGGGACTGAAGCTTTCTTT | CASSTEEGGTEAFF
NA | NA | TRBJ2-2 | TRBV5-1 | TGCGCCAGCAGCTGGAGGCGGGGAGCGAACACCGGGGAGCTGTTTTTT | CASSWRRGANTGELFF
once | NA | TRBJ2-1 | TRBV4-1 | TGCGCCAGCAGCCAAGTCGGGTTATCGTCAAACAATGAGCAGTTCTTC | CASSQVGLSSNNEQFF
once | NA | TRBJ2-1 | TRBV30 | TGTGCCTGGACACCCATAAGGGGGGAGCAGTTCTTC | CAWTPIRGEQFF
NA | TRBD1 | TRBJ1-4 | TRBV11-2 | TGTGCCAGCAGCTTCAGGGGGGAAAAACTGTTTTTT | CASSFRGEKLFF